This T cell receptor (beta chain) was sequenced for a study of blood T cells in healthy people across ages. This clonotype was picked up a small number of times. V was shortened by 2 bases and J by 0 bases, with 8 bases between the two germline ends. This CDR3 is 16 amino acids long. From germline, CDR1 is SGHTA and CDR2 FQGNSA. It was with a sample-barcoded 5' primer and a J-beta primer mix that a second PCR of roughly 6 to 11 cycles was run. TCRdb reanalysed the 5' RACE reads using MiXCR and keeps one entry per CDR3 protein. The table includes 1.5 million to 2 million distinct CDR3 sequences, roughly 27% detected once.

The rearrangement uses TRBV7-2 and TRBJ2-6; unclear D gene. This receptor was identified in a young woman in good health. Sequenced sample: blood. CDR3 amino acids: CASSLYRTSGANVLTF. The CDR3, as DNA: TGTGCCAGCAGCTTATACCGAACCTCTGGGGCCAACGTCCTGACTTTC.